This TCR beta chain emerged from a study of T cell changes during pregnancy in multiple sclerosis. Trimming removed 2 bases at V and 6 bases at J, with 8 bases between. The V gene's germline CDR1 is KGHSH and CDR2 LQKENI. There are 13 residues in the CDR3. Assay: immunoSEQ multiplex PCR; the TCRdb copy retains only in-frame clones and omits some. The sample includes approximately 88,000 clones, around 93% seen only once; the top ten take over 3.5%. Sequenced material: peripheral blood, taken in the first trimester of pregnancy. The J gene is TRBJ2-1, the V gene TRBV18, with D possibly matching TRBD2 (5 bases). This TCR was sampled from a female donor with multiple sclerosis, enrolled in a pregnancy study. DNA of the CDR3: TGTGCCAGCTCACCATCGGGGTTCAATGAGCAGTTCTTC. This codes for CASSPSGFNEQFF.